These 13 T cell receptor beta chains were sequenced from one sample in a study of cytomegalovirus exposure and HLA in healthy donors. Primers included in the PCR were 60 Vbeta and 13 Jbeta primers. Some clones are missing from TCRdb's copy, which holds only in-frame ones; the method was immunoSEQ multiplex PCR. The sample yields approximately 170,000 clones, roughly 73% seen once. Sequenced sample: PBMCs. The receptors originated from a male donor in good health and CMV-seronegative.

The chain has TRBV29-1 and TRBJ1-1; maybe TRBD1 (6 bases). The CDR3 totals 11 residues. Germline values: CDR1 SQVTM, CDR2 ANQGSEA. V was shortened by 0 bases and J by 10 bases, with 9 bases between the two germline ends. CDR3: CSVEDRRGAFF. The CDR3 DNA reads TGCAGCGTTGAAGATCGCAGGGGAGCTTTCTTT.

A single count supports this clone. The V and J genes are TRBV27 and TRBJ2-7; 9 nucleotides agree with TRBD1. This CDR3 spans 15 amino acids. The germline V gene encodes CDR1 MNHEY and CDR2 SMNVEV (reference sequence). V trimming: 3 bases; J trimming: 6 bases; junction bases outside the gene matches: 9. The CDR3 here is CASSLVGTGYVEQYF. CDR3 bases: TGTGCCAGCAGTTTGGTTGGGACAGGGTATGTCGAGCAGTACTTC.

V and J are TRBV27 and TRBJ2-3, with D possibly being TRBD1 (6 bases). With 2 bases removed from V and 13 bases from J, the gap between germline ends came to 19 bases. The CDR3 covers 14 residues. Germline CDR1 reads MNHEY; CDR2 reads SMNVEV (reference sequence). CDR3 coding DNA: TGTGCCAGCAGTTTAATCAGCGGCGAGCCAGGGGAGTATTTT. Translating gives CASSLISGEPGEYF.

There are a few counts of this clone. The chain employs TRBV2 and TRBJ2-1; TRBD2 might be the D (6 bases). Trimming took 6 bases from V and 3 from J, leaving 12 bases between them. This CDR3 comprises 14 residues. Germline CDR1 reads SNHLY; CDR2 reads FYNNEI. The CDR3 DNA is TGTGCCAGCAGGGGGGACTTTGACTACAATGAGCAGTTCTTC. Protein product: CASRGDFDYNEQFF.

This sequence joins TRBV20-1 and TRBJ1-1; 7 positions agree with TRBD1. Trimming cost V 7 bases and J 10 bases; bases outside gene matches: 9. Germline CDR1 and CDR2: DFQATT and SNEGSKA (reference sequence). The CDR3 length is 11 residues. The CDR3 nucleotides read TGCAGTGGGGACCGGGACAGAGGAGCTTTCTTT. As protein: CSGDRDRGAFF.

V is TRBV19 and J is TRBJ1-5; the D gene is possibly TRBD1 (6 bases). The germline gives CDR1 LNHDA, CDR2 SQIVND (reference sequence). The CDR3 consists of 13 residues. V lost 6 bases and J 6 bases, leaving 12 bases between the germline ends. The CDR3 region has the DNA TGTGCCAGTAGCTGGGGGCCTGGTCAGCCCCAGCATTTT. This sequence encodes CASSWGPGQPQHF.

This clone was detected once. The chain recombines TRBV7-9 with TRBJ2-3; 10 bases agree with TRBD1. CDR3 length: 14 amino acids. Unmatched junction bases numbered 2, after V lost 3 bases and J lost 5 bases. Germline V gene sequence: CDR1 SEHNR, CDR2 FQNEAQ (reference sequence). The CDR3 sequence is CASSLGQGQDTQYF. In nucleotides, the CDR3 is TGTGCCAGCAGCTTGGGACAGGGGCAAGATACGCAGTATTTT. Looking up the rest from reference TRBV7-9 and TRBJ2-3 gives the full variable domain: DTGVSQNPRHKITKRGQNVTFRCDPISEHNRLYWYRQTLGQGPEFLTYFQNEAQLEKSRLLSDRFSAERPKGSFSTLEIQRTEQGDSAMYLCASSLGQGQDTQYFGPGTRLTVL.

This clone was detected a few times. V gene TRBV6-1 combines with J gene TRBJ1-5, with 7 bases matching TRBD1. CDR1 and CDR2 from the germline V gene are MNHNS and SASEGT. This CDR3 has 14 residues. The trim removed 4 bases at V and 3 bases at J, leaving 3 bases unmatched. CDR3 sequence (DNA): TGTGCCAGCAGTGTAACAGGGGTCAATCAGCCCCAGCATTTT. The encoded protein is CASSVTGVNQPQHF.

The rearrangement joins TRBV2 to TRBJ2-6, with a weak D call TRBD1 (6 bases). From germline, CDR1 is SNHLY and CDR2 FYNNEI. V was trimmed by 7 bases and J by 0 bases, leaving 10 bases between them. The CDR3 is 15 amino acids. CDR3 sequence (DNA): TGTGCCAGCACTCCAGGGGACTCTGGGGCCAACGTCCTGACTTTC. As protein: CASTPGDSGANVLTF.

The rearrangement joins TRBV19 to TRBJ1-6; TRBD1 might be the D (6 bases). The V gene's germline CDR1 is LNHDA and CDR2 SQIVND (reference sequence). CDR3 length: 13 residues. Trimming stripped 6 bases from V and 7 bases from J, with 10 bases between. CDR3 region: CASSGGLNSPLHF. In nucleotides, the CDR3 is TGTGCCAGTAGCGGGGGGCTCAATTCACCCCTCCACTTT.

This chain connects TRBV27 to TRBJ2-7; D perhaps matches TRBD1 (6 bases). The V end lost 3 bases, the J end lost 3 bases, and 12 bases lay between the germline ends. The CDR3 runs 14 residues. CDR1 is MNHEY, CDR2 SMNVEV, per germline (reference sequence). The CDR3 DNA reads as TGTGCCAGCAGTTTGGCGTGGACAGACTACGAGCAGTACTTC. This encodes CASSLAWTDYEQYF.

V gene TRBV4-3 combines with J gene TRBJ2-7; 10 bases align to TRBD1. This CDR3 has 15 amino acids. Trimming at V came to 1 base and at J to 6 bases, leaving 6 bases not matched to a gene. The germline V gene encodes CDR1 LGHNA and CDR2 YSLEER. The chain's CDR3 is CASSQVRTGGGEQYF. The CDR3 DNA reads TGCGCCAGCAGCCAAGTCCGGACAGGGGGTGGCGAGCAGTACTTC.

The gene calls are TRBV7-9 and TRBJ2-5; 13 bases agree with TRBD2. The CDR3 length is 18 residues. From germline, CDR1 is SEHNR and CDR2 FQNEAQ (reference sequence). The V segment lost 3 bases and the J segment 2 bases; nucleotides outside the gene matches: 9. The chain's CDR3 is CASSLGLTSGRSQETQYF. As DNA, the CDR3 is TGTGCCAGCAGCTTGGGGCTGACTAGCGGGAGGTCTCAAGAGACCCAGTACTTC.